This T cell receptor beta chain is drawn from a study of early stage breast cancer tumors. The wider study: Average read coverage per sample was roughly 9.3-fold.

The data were produced by immunoSEQ multiplex PCR, yet TCRdb's version contains in-frame clones alone and is incomplete. The sample records around 30,000 clones, 65% to 75% being singletons. Of note for this clone: The target antigen is unknown.

Study results and caveats: Comparing each tissue with blood distinguished tumor from normal in about 90% of the 16 patients.

V lost 0 bases and J lost 7; bases outside the gene matches: 6. CDR3 size: 16 residues. The germline CDR1 and CDR2 sequences are ENHRY and SYGVKD. This receptor was identified in a person aged 45-65 years with breast cancer. The rearrangement links TRBV10-3 to TRBJ2-1, with 10 bases aligning to TRBD2. The sample comprised blood. The CDR3 DNA reads TGTGCCATCAGTGAGTCATTGCTAGCGGGAGAAAATGAGCAGTTCTTC. It specifies CAISESLLAGENEQFF.